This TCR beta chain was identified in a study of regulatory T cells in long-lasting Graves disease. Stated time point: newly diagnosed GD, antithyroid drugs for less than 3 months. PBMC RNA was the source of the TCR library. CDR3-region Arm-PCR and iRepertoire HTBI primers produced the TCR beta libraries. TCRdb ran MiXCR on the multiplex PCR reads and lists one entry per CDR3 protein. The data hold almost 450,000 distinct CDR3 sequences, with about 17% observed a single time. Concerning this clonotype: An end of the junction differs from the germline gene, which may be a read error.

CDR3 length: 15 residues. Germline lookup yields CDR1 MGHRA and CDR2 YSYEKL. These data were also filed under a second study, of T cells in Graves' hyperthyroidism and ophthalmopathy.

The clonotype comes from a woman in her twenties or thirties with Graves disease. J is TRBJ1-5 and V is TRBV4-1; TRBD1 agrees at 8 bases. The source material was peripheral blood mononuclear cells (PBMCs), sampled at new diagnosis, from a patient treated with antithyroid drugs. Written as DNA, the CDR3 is TGCGCCAGCAGCCAAGTATCAGGGGGCAATCAGCCCCAGCGTTTT. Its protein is CASSQVSGGNQPQRF.